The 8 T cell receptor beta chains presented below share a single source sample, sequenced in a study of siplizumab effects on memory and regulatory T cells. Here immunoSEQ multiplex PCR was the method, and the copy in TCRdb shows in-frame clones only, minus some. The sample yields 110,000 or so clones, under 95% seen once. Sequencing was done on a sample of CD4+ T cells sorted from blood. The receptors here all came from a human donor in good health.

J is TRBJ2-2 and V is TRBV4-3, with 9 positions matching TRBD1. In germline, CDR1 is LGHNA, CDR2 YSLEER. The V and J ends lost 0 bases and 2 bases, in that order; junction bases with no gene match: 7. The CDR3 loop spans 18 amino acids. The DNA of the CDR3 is TGCGCCAGCAGCCAAGATCTACAGGGGGCGTTTAACACCGGGGAGCTGTTTTTT. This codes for CASSQDLQGAFNTGELFF.

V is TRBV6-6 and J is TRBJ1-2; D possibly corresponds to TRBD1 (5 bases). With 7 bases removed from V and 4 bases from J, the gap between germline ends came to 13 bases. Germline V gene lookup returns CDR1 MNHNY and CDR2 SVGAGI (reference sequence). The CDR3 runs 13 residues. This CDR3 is CASTSGTVYGYTF. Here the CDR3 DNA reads TGTGCCAGCACCTCAGGGACGGTCTATGGCTACACCTTC.

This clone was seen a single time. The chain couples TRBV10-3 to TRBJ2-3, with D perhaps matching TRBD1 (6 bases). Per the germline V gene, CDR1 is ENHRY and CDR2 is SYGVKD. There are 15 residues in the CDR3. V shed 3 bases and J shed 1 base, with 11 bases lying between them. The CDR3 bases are TGTGCCATCAGTGACCGACGACAGGGCACAGATACGCAGTATTTT. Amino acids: CAISDRRQGTDTQYF.

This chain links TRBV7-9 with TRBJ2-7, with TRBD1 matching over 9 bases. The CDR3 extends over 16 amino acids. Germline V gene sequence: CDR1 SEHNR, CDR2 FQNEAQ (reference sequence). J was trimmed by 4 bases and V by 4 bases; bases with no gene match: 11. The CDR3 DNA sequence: TGTGCCAGCAGCTCAGACAGGGGACAGGGTTGGTACGAGCAGTACTTC. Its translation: CASSSDRGQGWYEQYF.

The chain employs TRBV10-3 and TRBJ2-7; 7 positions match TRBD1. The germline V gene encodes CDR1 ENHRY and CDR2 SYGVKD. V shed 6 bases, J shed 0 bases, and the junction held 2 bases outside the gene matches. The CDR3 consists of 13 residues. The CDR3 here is CAIRGTDSYEQYF. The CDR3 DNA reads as TGTGCCATCAGGGGGACAGACTCCTACGAGCAGTACTTC.

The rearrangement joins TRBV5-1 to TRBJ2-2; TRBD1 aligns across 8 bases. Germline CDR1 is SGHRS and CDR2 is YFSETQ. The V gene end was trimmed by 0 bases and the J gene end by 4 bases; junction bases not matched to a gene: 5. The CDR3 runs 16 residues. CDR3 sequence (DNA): TGCGCCAGCAGCTTGGAAGCAGGGGGCCGCACCGGGGAGCTGTTTTTT. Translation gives CASSLEAGGRTGELFF.

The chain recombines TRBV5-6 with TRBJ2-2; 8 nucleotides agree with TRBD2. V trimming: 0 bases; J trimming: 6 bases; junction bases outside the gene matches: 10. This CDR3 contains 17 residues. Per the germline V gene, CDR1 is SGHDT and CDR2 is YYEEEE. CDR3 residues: CASSLVLAGGGPGELFF. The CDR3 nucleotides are TGTGCCAGCAGCTTGGTGTTGGCGGGAGGAGGGCCCGGGGAGCTGTTTTTT.

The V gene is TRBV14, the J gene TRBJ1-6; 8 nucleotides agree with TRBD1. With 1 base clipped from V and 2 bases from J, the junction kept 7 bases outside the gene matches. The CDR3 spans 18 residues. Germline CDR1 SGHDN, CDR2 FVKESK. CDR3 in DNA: TGTGCCAGCAGCCAAGTTCCTGGACAGGGCACCTATAATTCACCCCTCCACTTT. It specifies CASSQVPGQGTYNSPLHF.